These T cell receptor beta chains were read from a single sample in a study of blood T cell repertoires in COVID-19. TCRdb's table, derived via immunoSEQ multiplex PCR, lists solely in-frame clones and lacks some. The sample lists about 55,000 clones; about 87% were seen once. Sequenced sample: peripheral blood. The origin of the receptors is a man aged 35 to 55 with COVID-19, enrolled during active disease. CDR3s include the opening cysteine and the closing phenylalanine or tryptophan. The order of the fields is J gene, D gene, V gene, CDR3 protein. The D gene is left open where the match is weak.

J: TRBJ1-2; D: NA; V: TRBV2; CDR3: CASSEATQASGLYGYTF
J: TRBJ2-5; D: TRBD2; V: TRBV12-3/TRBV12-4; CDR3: CASKRGGLETQYF
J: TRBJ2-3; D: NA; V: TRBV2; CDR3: CASSEEGTDISTDTQYF
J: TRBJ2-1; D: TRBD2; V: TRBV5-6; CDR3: CASSPGTSGAYNEQFF
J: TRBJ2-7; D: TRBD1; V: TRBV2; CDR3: CASSITGGLYEQYF
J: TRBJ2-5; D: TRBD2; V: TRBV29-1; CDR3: CSVAGGTAAGVETQYF
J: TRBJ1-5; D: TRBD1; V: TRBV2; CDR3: CASRQQGAQGANQPQHF
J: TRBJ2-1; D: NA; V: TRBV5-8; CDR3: CASSYGTSDRNEQFF
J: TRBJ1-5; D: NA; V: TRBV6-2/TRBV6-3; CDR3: CASSRPGTEPQHF
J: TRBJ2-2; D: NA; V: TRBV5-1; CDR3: CASSLTGTGELFF
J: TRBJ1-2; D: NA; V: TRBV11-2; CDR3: CASSSRFEAANYGYTF
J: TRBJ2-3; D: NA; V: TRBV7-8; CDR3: CASSFRLPSTDTQYF
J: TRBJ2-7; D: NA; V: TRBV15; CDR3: CATSRDPARAAYEQYF
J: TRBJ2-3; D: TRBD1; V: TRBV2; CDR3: CASSDPGEGQGWGQYF
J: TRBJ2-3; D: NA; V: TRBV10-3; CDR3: CAISGKQGTGADTQYF
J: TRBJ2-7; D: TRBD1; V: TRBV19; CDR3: CASRGTGYSSYEQYF
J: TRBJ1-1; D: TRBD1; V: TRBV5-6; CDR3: CASSSAPRGTEAFF
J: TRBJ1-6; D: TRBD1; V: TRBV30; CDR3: CAWSGQGNSPLHF
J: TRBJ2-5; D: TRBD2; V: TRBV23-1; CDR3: CASSRAPGLLEETQYF
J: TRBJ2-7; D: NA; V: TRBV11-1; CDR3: CASRQTGHYEQYF
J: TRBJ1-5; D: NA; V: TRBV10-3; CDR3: CAIADGGASNQPQHF
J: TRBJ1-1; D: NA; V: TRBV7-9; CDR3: CASSLAGGVNTEAFF
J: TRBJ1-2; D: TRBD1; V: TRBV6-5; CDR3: CASSRDSTNYGYTF
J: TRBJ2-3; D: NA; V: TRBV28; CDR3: CASGLTAPGTDTQYF
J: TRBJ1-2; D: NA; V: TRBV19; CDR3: CASSIDNRLRYGYTF
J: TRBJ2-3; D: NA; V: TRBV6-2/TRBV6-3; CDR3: CASSSMGQLSTDTQYF
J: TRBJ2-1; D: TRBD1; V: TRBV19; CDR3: CASSAGTGGRKFF
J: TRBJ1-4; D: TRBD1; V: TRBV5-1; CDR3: CASSWDSLNEKLFF
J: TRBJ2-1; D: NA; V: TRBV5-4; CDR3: CASSLALAAYNEQFF